This T cell receptor (beta chain) was captured in a study of T cells after yellow fever vaccination. Study overall: SMART-Seq v4 Ultra Low Input handled preparation of low-cell-number fractions. Study-wide results and caveats: FACS-sorted repertoires could harbor abundant contaminating bulk-population clonotypes.

A single record per CDR3 protein comes from TCRdb applying MiXCR to the 5' RACE reads. The data show 65,000 to 90,000 distinct CDR3 sequences, just under 8% seen once. The V and J ends lost 4 bases and 7 bases respectively, with 8 bases between them. The germline V gene has CDR1 SQVTM and CDR2 ANQGSEA. CDR3 length: 11 amino acids. This clonotype was seen ten or more times. Antigen: not known. The TCR originated in a man younger than 45 who received the YFV17D yellow fever vaccine. This specimen consisted of CD8+ T cells sorted from PBMCs, obtained on the day of the yellow fever booster vaccination. V is TRBV29-1 and J is TRBJ2-1; D call uncertain. CDR3 sequence reads: CSVGGENEQFF. CDR3 nucleotide sequence: TGCAGCGTTGGAGGTGAAAATGAGCAGTTCTTC.